A single count supports the clone carrying this TCR beta chain. This specimen comes from a study of shared clonotypes between healthy human individuals. It was 150 to 200 ng DNA, 31,000 or so T cell genomes, that sorted-subset replicate PCRs used. As processed by the authors: Quality scores were absent from the junction-only immunoSEQ sequences, so filtering differed. Profiling relied on immunoSEQ multiplex PCR, and the TCRdb table lists in-frame clones only, not all of them. V, J and clone size were drawn from that table, and D and trimming were deduced from the DNA. The sample shows about 1.5 million clones, about 96% of them seen only once. The V gene's germline CDR1 is SGHKS and CDR2 YYEKEE (reference sequence). The CDR3 covers 11 residues. The V end lost 3 bases, the J end lost 4 bases, and 2 bases lay between the germline ends.

The rearrangement joins TRBV5-5 to TRBJ2-1; D gene unclear. Sequencing was done on a sample of naive CD4+ T cells sorted from blood. Subset noted: CD45RA+ positively selected. The sequence was obtained from a man aged 25-45 years in good health. CDR3 sequence (DNA): TGTGCCAGCAGCTATTACAATGAGCAGTTCTTC. It is translated as CASSYYNEQFF.